The 3 T cell receptor beta chains presented below share a single source sample, sequenced in a study of vaccination effects on CD4 cells after COVID-19. Sequencing was preceded by expansion of antigen-specific CD4+ T cells with viral peptide pools in the ViraFEST assay. Cells that had been cultured for 10 days were the source of isolated CD4+ T cells. Participants were vaccinated with two doses of either the BNT162b2 or mRNA-1273 vaccine. The antigens of these receptors remain unknown. TCRdb's table, derived via immunoSEQ multiplex PCR, lists solely in-frame clones and lacks some. The profile shows tens of thousands of clones, around four fifths of them singletons. Sequencing was performed on CD4+ T cells from PBMCs cultured with SARS-CoV-2 spike peptides, taken after COVID-19 vaccination. The receptors derive from a human donor who received a COVID-19 vaccine.

This clone was seen more than once but under ten times. The CDR3, as DNA: TGTGCCAGCAGTGGACAGGATTGGATCACTGAAGCTTTCTTT. Translating gives CASSGQDWITEAFF. This chain connects TRBV2 to TRBJ1-1; D is perhaps TRBD1 (6 bases). The CDR3 totals 14 residues. V was shortened by 4 bases and J by 4 bases, with 13 bases between the two germline ends. Germline-derived CDR1 and CDR2 are SNHLY and FYNNEI.

The chain employs TRBV7-9 and TRBJ1-2; TRBD1 aligns across 7 bases. V was pared by 5 bases and J by 3 bases, with 18 bases of the junction left unmatched. This CDR3 spans 18 amino acids. The germline gives CDR1 SEHNR, CDR2 FQNEAQ (reference sequence). Here the CDR3 reads CASSPAGTASPRDYGYTF. The CDR3 DNA reads as TGTGCCAGCAGCCCAGCCGGGACAGCCTCCCCCAGAGACTATGGCTACACCTTC.

CDR3 loop: CASSIGQGNTEAFF. The CDR3 DNA is TGTGCCAGCAGCATCGGACAGGGGAACACTGAAGCTTTCTTT. V is TRBV5-6 and J is TRBJ1-1, with 8 bases that match TRBD1. Germline trimming cut 4 bases from V and 1 base from J; bases unmatched to any gene: 3. In germline, CDR1 is SGHDT, CDR2 YYEEEE. The CDR3 is 14 residues long.